What follows is one T cell receptor beta chain and its context. This clonotype came up many times. This receptor's antigen is unknown. Per-base quality was not reported, and no clone a single base away is much larger than it. Library preparation was by 5' RACE. The sequencer listed for this sample is Illumina HiSeq 2000. A universal primer binding site was added through template switching, and the final cDNA carried a unique molecular identifier so that TCR cDNA molecules could be counted accurately. Specific primers in the conserved constant-segment region were used to synthesize first-strand cDNA for TCR alpha and beta chains. To control for contamination, every cDNA library carried two barcodes: a SMART-Mk sample barcode plus Illumina barcodes. Two successive PCR steps introduced TruSeq adapter sequences along with Illumina sample barcodes. The TCR alpha and beta cDNA libraries were sequenced on the Illumina HiSeq platform using custom primers. Per the authors' processing: Unique molecular identifiers were extracted from raw reads with MiGEC, and CDR3 positions were determined with MiXCR. For each individual, recombination models were inferred using an EM algorithm with the repgenHMM and IGoR tools. Shared clonotype analysis was performed with the tcR package in R, normalizing sharing by the product of cloneset sizes. Out-of-frame nonproductive sequences were analyzed to study raw recombination free of thymic and clonal selection effects. TCRdb ran its own pipeline on the public reads, namely fastp trimming at Q25 and MiXCR clone calling, and kept in-frame beta chains. Rows with one shared CDR3 protein collapse into an entry with the most common genes and DNA. For this entry, the V and J calls and clone size follow TCRdb and not the study's own pipeline. The sample records about 450,000 distinct CDR3 sequences, approximately 18% of which are singletons. The ten largest clones represent roughly 12% of the sample.

Including cysteine and phenylalanine, the CDR3 has 18 amino acids. The only DNA kept is the CDR3, 54 bases in frame from the first base. After removal of 0 bases from V and 1 base from J, the junction retains 11 bases not matched to a gene. The germline V gene gives CDR1 as SGHRS and CDR2 as YFSETQ. The sample originates from a study of identical twins (dated by TCRdb to about 2016). In the study overall: TCR alpha and beta repertoires from monozygotic twins, unrelated adults of various ages and cord blood were deep-sequenced to test whether fetal clonotypes persist. To rule out contamination, the twin experiments were replicated at different times with different library preparation protocols.

All donors were healthy Caucasians. Three unrelated non-twin adults were additionally sequenced: a male aged 18 to 29, a male aged 50 to 60 and a female aged 50 to 60. Using Miltenyi CD45RO+ enrichment and human naive T-cell isolation kits, memory (CD45RO+) and naive T cells were isolated from PBMC. General study outcomes and caveats: Compared with coincidental sharing between unrelated individuals, out-of-frame TCR alpha sequences shared between twins showed an excess of sequences with low generation probability. Excess twin sharing in beta out-of-frame sequences was weaker because fewer shared sequences lowered the signal-to-noise ratio. Because the same donors could not be followed over many years, the conclusions relied on cross-sectional statistical analysis. Invariant T cells such as MAIT and iNKT could partly confound zero-insertion analyses, although diverse VJ usage argued against such confounding for most clonotypes. Fewer insertions were carried by abundant cord blood beta clonotypes, a similar but weaker trend appeared in young adult naive repertoires, and no such trend appeared in memory repertoires. In monozygotic twins, recombination models systematically underestimated out-of-frame TCR alpha sharing, but the models matched the sharing seen between unrelated individuals.

The V and J segments used are TRBV5-1 and TRBJ2-3, and TRBD2 matches 7 of the central bases. The specimen sequenced was naive T cells sorted from blood. Per the publication, the cell subset or site label means: cells isolated with a human naive T-cell isolation kit. The source is a man in his forties or fifties in good health. The sequenced DNA: TGCGCCAGCAGCTTGGGAGGATTTTCGGGAGGCGGCACAGATACGCAGTATTTT. It encodes CASSLGGFSGGGTDTQYF.